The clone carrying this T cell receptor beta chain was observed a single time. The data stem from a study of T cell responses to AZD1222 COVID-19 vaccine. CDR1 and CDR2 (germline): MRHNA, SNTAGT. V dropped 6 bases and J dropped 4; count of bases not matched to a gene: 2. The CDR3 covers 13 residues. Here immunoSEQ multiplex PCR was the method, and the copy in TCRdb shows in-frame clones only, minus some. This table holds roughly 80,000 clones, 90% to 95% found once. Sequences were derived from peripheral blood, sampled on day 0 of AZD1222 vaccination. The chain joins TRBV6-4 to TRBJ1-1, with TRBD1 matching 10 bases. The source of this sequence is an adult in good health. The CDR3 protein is CASRGQGTTEAFF. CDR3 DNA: TGTGCCAGCAGGGGACAGGGGACCACTGAAGCTTTCTTT.